One and the same sample provided the 9 T cell receptor beta chains below, sequenced in a study of cytomegalovirus exposure and HLA in healthy donors. Vbeta (60) and Jbeta (13) primers were used in the PCR. Using immunoSEQ multiplex PCR, the repertoire was profiled, and TCRdb retains in-frame clones only, with some absent. In the table there are 200,000 to 250,000 clones, over 70% of which are singletons. Sequenced material: PBMCs. Source of these receptors: a woman aged 60-75 years in good health and CMV-seropositive.

The CDR3 region has the DNA TGTGCCAGCAGCTTACCCCCTCTGACTGAAGCTTTCTTT. This codes for CASSLPPLTEAFF. The chain recombines TRBV7-9 with TRBJ1-1; D is uncertain. The CDR3 is 13 amino acids. Trimming left V 2 bases short and J 5 bases short, with 9 bases between. From germline, CDR1 is SEHNR and CDR2 FQNEAQ (reference sequence).

The chain recombines TRBV6-6 with TRBJ2-1, with 12 bases identical to TRBD2. The germline gives CDR1 MNHNY, CDR2 SVGAGI (reference sequence). This CDR3 has 15 residues. J gave up 8 bases and V 2 bases, and 4 bases lay outside the gene matches. The CDR3 bases are TGTGCCAGCAGTTACGGCCTAGCGGGAGGGGATGAGCAGTTCTTC. Translating it yields CASSYGLAGGDEQFF.

Comments on this clone: The same CDR3 arises from other DNA sequences in this sample as well. This chain connects TRBV7-3 to TRBJ1-2; 9 bases are shared with TRBD1. Germline V gene data show CDR1 as SGHTA and CDR2 as FQGTGA. CDR3 length: 14 amino acids. Trimming at V came to 5 bases and at J to 2 bases, leaving 3 bases not matched to a gene. The CDR3: CASSPGQGNYGYTF. The CDR3 nucleotides are TGTGCCAGCAGCCCAGGACAGGGGAACTATGGCTACACCTTC.

The chain has TRBV6-5 and TRBJ1-3; D gene unclear. CDR1 is MNHEY and CDR2 is SVGAGI in the germline V gene. This CDR3 spans 14 amino acids. V shed 6 bases and J shed 0 bases, with 9 bases lying between them. The CDR3 sequence is CASSPLASGNTIYF. CDR3 nucleotide sequence: TGTGCCAGCAGCCCCCTGGCCTCTGGAAACACCATATATTTT.

The CDR3, as DNA: TGCGCCAGCAGGGGAGGCGGCTACCGCACAGATACGCAGTATTTT. Translating gives CASRGGGYRTDTQYF. V and J are TRBV5-1 and TRBJ2-3; weak D call: TRBD2 (6 bases). CDR3 length: 15 residues. The ends were cut back, 5 bases at V and 1 base at J, with 14 bases in the middle. CDR1 and CDR2 (germline): SGHRS, YFSETQ.

J is TRBJ2-5 and V is TRBV28; D unclear. The J call is uncertain, as TRBJ2-7 better fits the DNA end. The length of the CDR3 is 13 residues. CDR1 and CDR2 from the germline V gene are MDHEN and SYDVKM. The CDR3 region is CASSFIDSYEQYF. The CDR3 DNA follows: TGTGCCAGCAGTTTTATAGACTCCTACGAGCAGTACTTC.

The chain combines TRBV11-1 with TRBJ1-1; 9 nucleotides match TRBD1. There are 14 residues in the CDR3. Germline CDR1 SGHAT, CDR2 FQDESV (reference sequence). Trimming took 4 bases from V and 3 from J; bases not matched to a gene: 3. DNA of the CDR3: TGTGCCAGCAGCTCAAGGACAGGGGACACTGAAGCTTTCTTT. Amino acids: CASSSRTGDTEAFF.

The V call is TRBV5-5, the J call TRBJ1-3; no clear D. The CDR3 sequence is 13 residues long. V lost 4 bases, J lost 4 bases, and 9 bases lay in between. In germline, CDR1 is SGHKS, CDR2 YYEKEE (reference sequence). The CDR3 nucleotides read TGTGCCAGCAGCGAGTATATCGGAAACACCATATATTTT. Protein product: CASSEYIGNTIYF.

The chain combines TRBV7-9 with TRBJ1-2; 10 bases fit TRBD1. The CDR3 is 16 residues long. The germline V gene encodes CDR1 SEHNR and CDR2 FQNEAQ (reference sequence). Trimming cost V 2 bases and J 7 bases; bases outside gene matches: 10. CDR3 DNA: TGTGCCAGCAGCTTAACACAGACAGGGGGCCTTCGTGGCTACACCTTC. It codes for CASSLTQTGGLRGYTF.